These 4 T cell receptor beta chains originate from one sample sequenced in a study of T cell responses to AZD1222 COVID-19 vaccine. Data came from immunoSEQ multiplex PCR; TCRdb stores just in-frame clones and leaves some out. The sample contains about 200,000 clones, just over 85% of which appear only once. The source material was peripheral blood, sampled on day 0 of AZD1222 vaccination. These receptors were collected from an adult in good health.

The rearrangement links TRBV27 to TRBJ2-7; no reliable D call. V was clipped by 3 bases and J by 6 bases, with 12 bases between them. The germline gives CDR1 MNHEY, CDR2 SMNVEV (reference sequence). The CDR3 extends over 13 amino acids. The CDR3 DNA reads TGTGCCAGCAGTTTCCGCAATCTCCGCGAGCAGTACTTC. Its translation: CASSFRNLREQYF.

The CDR3 nucleotides read TGTGCCAGCAGCCAGGGACTCTATGGCTACACCTTC. Protein sequence: CASSQGLYGYTF. This chain uses TRBV6-2 or TRBV6-3 with TRBJ1-2; a possible D gene is TRBD1 (5 bases). The CDR3 sequence is 12 residues long. CDR1 and CDR2 (germline): MNHEY, SVGEGT. V dropped 6 bases and J dropped 4 bases, with 9 bases sitting between them.

V usage is TRBV7-7 and J usage is TRBJ2-7, with D hard to call. Germline CDR1 reads SSHAT; CDR2 reads FNYEAQ (reference sequence). The CDR3 spans 13 residues. The ends were cut back, 1 base at V and 4 bases at J, with 8 bases in the middle. In DNA form, the CDR3 reads TGTGCCAGCAGCTTAGGGTCGGATTACGAGCAGTACTTC. Translation: CASSLGSDYEQYF. The variable domain in full, with the rest retrieved from reference TRBV7-7 and TRBJ2-7, is GAGVSQSPRYKVTKRGQDVTLRCDPISSHATLYWYQQALGQGPEFLTYFNYEAQPDKSGLPSDRFSAERPEGSISTLTIQRTEQRDSAMYRCASSLGSDYEQYFGPGTRLTVT.

The rearrangement links TRBV6-4 to TRBJ2-5; 8 bases line up with TRBD1. Germline CDR1 reads MRHNA; CDR2 reads SNTAGT. The CDR3 is made up of 14 amino acids. Trimming removed 5 bases from V and 5 bases from J; junction bases left unmatched: 7. CDR3 DNA: TGTGCCAGCAGTACCGACAGGGGTTCGGAGACCCAGTACTTC. Translation: CASSTDRGSETQYF.